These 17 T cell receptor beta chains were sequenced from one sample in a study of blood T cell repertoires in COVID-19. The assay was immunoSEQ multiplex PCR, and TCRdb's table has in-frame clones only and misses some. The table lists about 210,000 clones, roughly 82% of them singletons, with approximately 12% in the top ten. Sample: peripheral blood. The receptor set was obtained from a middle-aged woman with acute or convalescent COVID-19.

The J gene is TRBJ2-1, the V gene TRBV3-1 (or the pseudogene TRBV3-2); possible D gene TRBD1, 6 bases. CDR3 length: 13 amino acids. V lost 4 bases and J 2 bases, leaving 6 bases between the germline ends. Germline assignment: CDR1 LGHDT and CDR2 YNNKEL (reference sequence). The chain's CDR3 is CASSRTAYNEQFF. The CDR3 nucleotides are TGTGCCAGCAGCCGGACAGCCTACAATGAGCAGTTCTTC.

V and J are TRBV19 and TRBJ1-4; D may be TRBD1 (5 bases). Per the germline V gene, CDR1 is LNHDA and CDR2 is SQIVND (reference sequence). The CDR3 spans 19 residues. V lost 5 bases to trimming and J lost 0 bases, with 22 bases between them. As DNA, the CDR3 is TGTGCCAGTAGTTATCGGGAGGGGCGAAATGCTCCAACTAATGAAAAACTGTTTTTT. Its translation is CASSYREGRNAPTNEKLFF.

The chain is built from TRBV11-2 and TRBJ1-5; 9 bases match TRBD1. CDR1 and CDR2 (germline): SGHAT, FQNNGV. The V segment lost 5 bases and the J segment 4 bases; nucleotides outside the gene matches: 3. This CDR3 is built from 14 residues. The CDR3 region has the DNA TGTGCCAGCAGCCCGGGACAGGGTAATCAGCCCCAGCATTTT. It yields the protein CASSPGQGNQPQHF.

CDR3 DNA sequence: TGTGCCAGCAGCTTAGGGGGAGAGGAGCAGTACTTC. The encoded protein is CASSLGGEEQYF. The chain uses TRBV7-9 and TRBJ2-7, with D perhaps TRBD2 (5 bases). V lost 1 base to trimming and J lost 7 bases, with 8 bases between them. The germline CDR1 and CDR2 sequences are SEHNR and FQNEAQ (reference sequence). The CDR3 contains 12 residues.

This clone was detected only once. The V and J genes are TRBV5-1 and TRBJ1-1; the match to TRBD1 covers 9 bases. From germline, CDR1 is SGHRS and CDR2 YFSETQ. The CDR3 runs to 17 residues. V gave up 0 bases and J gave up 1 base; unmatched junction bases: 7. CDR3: CASSLETGGFRNTEAFF. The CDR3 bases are TGCGCCAGCAGCTTGGAAACAGGGGGCTTTAGGAACACTGAAGCTTTCTTT. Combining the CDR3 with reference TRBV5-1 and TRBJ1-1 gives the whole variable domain KAGVTQTPRYLIKTRGQQVTLSCSPISGHRSVSWYQQTPGQGLQFLFEYFSETQRNKGNFPGRFSGRQFSNSRSEMNVSTLELGDSALYLCASSLETGGFRNTEAFFGQGTRLTVV.

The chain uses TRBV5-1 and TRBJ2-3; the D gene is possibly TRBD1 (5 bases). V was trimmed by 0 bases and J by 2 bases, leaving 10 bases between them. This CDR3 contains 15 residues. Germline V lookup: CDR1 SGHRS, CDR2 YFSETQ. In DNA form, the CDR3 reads TGCGCCAGCAGCTTGGGAAGGGGCTCCACAGATACGCAGTATTTT. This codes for CASSLGRGSTDTQYF.

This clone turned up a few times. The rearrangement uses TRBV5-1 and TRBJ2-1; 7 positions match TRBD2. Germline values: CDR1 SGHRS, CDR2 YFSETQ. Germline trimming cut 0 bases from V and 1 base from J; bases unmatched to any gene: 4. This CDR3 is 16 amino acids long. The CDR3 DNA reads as TGCGCCAGCAGCTTGGGGAGCGGGGAATCCTACAATGAGCAGTTCTTC. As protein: CASSLGSGESYNEQFF.

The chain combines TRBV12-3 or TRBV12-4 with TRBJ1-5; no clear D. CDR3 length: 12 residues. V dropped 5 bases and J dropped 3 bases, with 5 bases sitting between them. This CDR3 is CASSILNQPQHF. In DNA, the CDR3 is TGTGCCAGCAGTATCCTCAATCAGCCCCAGCATTTT.

CDR3 sequence reads: CASSYSAGLAEPLGGTDTQYF. CDR3 sequence (DNA): TGTGCCAGCAGTTACTCAGCGGGACTAGCGGAACCCCTGGGCGGCACAGATACGCAGTATTTT. J is TRBJ2-3 and V is TRBV6-2 or TRBV6-3, with 11 bases fitting TRBD2. Trimming at V came to 0 bases and at J to 1 base, leaving 15 bases not matched to a gene. Germline CDR1 MNHEY, CDR2 SVGEGT. The CDR3 has 21 amino acids.

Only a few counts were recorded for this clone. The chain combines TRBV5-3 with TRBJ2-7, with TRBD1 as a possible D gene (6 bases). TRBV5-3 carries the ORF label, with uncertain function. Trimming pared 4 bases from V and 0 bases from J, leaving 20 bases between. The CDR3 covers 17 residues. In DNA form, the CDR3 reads TGTGCCAGAAGCCAACCTTGGACAGATTACTACTCCTACGAGCAGTACTTC. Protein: CARSQPWTDYYSYEQYF.

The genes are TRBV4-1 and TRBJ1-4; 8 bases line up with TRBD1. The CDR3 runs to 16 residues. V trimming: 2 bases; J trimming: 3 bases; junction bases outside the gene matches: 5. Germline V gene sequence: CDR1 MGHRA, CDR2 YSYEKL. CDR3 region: CASSQLSTGANEKLFF. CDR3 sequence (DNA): TGCGCCAGCAGCCAATTATCGACAGGGGCTAATGAAAAACTGTTTTTT.

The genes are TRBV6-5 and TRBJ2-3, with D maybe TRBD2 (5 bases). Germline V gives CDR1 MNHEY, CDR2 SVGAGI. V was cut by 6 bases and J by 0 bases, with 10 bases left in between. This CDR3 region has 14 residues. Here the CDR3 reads CASRRLPSTDTQYF. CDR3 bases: TGTGCCAGCAGAAGACTACCTAGCACAGATACGCAGTATTTT.

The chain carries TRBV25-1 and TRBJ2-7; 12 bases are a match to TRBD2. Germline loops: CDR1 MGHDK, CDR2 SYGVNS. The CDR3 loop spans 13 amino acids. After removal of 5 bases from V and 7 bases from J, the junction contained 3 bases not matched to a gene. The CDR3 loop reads CASSSGLAGEQYF. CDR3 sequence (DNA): TGTGCCAGCAGTTCTGGACTAGCGGGGGAGCAGTACTTC.

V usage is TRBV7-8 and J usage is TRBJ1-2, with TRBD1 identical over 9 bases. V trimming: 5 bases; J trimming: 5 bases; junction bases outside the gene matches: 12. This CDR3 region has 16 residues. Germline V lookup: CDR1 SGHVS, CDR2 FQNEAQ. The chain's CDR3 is CASSHYTGTGSYGYTF. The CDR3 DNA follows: TGTGCCAGCAGCCATTACACCGGGACAGGGAGTTATGGCTACACCTTC.

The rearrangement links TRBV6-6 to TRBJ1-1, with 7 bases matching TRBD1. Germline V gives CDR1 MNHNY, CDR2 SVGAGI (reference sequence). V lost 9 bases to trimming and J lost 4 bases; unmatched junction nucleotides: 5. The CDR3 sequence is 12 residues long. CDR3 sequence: CASLTGATEAFF. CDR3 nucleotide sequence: TGTGCCAGTCTCACAGGGGCCACTGAAGCTTTCTTT.

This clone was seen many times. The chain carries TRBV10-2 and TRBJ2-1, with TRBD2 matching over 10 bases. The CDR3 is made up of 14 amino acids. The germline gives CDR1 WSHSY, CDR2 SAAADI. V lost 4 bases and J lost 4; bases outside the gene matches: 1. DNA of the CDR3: TGCGCCAGCAGTGGGGGACTAGCGTACAATGAGCAGTTCTTC. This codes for CASSGGLAYNEQFF.

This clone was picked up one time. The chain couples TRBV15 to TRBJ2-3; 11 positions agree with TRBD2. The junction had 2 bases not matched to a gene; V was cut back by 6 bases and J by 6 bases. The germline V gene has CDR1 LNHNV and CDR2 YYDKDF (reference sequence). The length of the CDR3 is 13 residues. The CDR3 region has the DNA TGTGCCACCAGGACTAGCGGGGTCGATACGCAGTATTTT. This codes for CATRTSGVDTQYF.